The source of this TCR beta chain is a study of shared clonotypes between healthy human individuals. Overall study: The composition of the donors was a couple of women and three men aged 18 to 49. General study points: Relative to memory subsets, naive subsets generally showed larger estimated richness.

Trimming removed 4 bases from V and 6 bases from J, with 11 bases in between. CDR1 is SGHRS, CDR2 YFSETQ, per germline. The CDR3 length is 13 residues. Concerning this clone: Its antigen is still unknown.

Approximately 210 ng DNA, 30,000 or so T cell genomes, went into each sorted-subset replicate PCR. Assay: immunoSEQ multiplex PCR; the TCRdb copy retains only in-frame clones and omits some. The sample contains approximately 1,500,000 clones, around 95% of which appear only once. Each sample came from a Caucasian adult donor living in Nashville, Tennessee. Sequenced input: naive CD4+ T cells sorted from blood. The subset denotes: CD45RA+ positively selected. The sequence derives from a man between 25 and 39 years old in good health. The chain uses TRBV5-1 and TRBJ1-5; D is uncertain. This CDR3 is CASSPGGVQPQHF. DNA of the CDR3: TGCGCCAGCAGCCCGGGTGGGGTTCAGCCCCAGCATTTT.